Sequencing of this T cell receptor (beta chain) was carried out in a study of low-dose radiotherapy and immunotherapy resistance in tumors. The wider study: Every day for four cycles from cycle 1 day 1, patients took 300 mg of oral aspirin.

Trimming at V came to 4 bases and at J to 0 bases, leaving 6 bases not matched to a gene. Per germline, CDR1 WNHNN and CDR2 SYGVQD (reference sequence). The length of the CDR3 is 17 residues. First-strand cDNA used TRAV- and TRBV-specific primers, covering alpha and beta chains. TCRs were amplified for roughly 20 PCR cycles with a constant-region primer and V-primer adapter. Isolated mRNA underwent amplification via in vitro transcription. TCRdb processed the reads anew with MiXCR; each CDR3 protein has one entry. Of approximately 84,000 distinct CDR3 sequences in the sample, roughly a sixth were seen once. Regarding time point: before trial treatment. Eligibility was restricted to patients presenting with advanced solid tumors that lacked tumor-infiltrating lymphocytes.

The starting material was PBMCs, obtained before treatment. The genes are TRBV10-1 and TRBJ2-2, with 9 bases matching TRBD2. The clonotype originates from a male donor with prostate cancer. CDR3 amino acids: CASSGGGGAANTGELFF. CDR3 nucleotides: TGCGCCAGCAGTGGGGGCGGGGGGGCCGCGAACACCGGGGAGCTGTTTTTT.